The 11 T cell receptor beta chains presented below share a single source sample, sequenced in a study of cytomegalovirus exposure and HLA in healthy donors. 13 Jbeta primers and 60 Vbeta primers were used for the PCR. Sequencing was performed with immunoSEQ multiplex PCR; in TCRdb, only in-frame clones are kept and a portion is missing. Among approximately 150,000 clones, nearly 80% were seen once, and the ten largest hold around 14%. Input material: PBMCs. The receptors come from a middle-aged woman in good health and CMV-seronegative.

This chain connects TRBV28 to TRBJ1-1, with D uncertain. Trimming removed 2 bases at V and 1 base at J, with 5 bases between. CDR3 length: 13 amino acids. Germline CDR1 and CDR2: MDHEN and SYDVKM. For the CDR3, the DNA is TGTGCCAGCAGTTTAGGTAGGAACACTGAAGCTTTCTTT. Translating gives CASSLGRNTEAFF.

The gene calls are TRBV10-3 and TRBJ1-1, with D unresolved. V dropped 7 bases and J dropped 3 bases, with 12 bases sitting between them. The CDR3 totals 13 residues. The germline V gene encodes CDR1 ENHRY and CDR2 SYGVKD. CDR3 protein: CAINSGGDTEAFF. The DNA for the CDR3 is TGTGCCATCAATTCAGGAGGAGACACTGAAGCTTTCTTT.

The sample holds a few counts of this clone. The CDR3 protein is CASSLSEFYEQYF. As DNA, the CDR3 is TGTGCCAGCAGCCTAAGCGAATTCTACGAGCAGTACTTC. The rearrangement uses TRBV7-9 and TRBJ2-7; D not resolved. V was trimmed by 5 bases and J by 3 bases, leaving 11 bases between them. The CDR3 loop spans 13 amino acids. Looked up from germline, CDR1 is SEHNR and CDR2 is FQNEAQ (reference sequence). The entire variable domain, with the rest obtained from reference TRBV7-9 and TRBJ2-7, is as follows: DTGVSQNPRHKITKRGQNVTFRCDPISEHNRLYWYRQTLGQGPEFLTYFQNEAQLEKSRLLSDRFSAERPKGSFSTLEIQRTEQGDSAMYLCASSLSEFYEQYFGPGTRLTVT.

V is TRBV7-2 and J is TRBJ2-1; D uncertain. V dropped 2 bases and J dropped 4 bases, with 12 bases sitting between them. CDR3 length: 15 amino acids. Per the germline V gene, CDR1 is SGHTA and CDR2 is FQGNSA. The CDR3 region has the DNA TGTGCCAGCAGCTTAAACCGCCCACGGTACAATGAGCAGTTCTTC. This sequence encodes CASSLNRPRYNEQFF.

The rearrangement uses TRBV7-8 and TRBJ1-5; D remains unclear. The V end lost 5 bases, the J end lost 3 bases, and 17 bases lay between the germline ends. Per germline, CDR1 SGHVS and CDR2 FQNEAQ. This CDR3 is built from 16 residues. The CDR3 is CASSGTGSNSNQPQHF. CDR3 DNA: TGTGCCAGCAGCGGTACCGGGAGCAATTCCAATCAGCCCCAGCATTTT.

The rearrangement uses TRBV19 and TRBJ1-4; TRBD1 matches at 8 bases. J was trimmed by 2 bases and V by 5 bases; bases with no gene match: 4. The CDR3 runs to 15 residues. Looked up from germline, CDR1 is LNHDA and CDR2 is SQIVND (reference sequence). The CDR3 DNA sequence: TGTGCCAGTAGTCCTCGACAGGGGACTAATGAAAAACTGTTTTTT. Its protein is CASSPRQGTNEKLFF. The variable domain in full, with the rest retrieved from reference TRBV19 and TRBJ1-4, is DGGITQSPKYLFRKEGQNVTLSCEQNLNHDAMYWYRQDPGQGLRLIYYSQIVNDFQKGDIAEGYSVSREKKESFPLTVTSAQKNPTAFYLCASSPRQGTNEKLFFGSGTQLSVL.

The rearrangement joins TRBV28 to TRBJ2-2; the match to TRBD1 covers 11 bases. With 6 bases clipped from V and 4 bases from J, the junction kept 7 bases outside the gene matches. Per germline, CDR1 MDHEN and CDR2 SYDVKM. The CDR3 sequence is 16 residues long. The CDR3, as DNA: TGTGCCAGCAGCCAACCCGGGACAGGGGGCACCGGGGAGCTGTTTTTT. Protein sequence: CASSQPGTGGTGELFF.

The chain links TRBV7-2 to TRBJ2-1; 10 nucleotides agree with TRBD2. Germline assignment: CDR1 SGHTA and CDR2 FQGNSA. The V and J ends lost 0 bases and 4 bases, in that order; junction bases with no gene match: 3. The CDR3 totals 16 residues. CDR3 sequence reads: CASSLAGTSVYNEQFF. CDR3 bases: TGTGCCAGCAGCTTAGCCGGGACTAGCGTTTACAATGAGCAGTTCTTC.

The CDR3 sequence is CASSLGGQGSYEQYF. DNA for the CDR3: TGTGCCAGCAGCTTAGGAGGACAGGGTTCCTACGAGCAGTACTTC. The chain combines TRBV11-2 with TRBJ2-7; 8 nucleotides align to TRBD1. Germline CDR1 is SGHAT and CDR2 is FQNNGV. The CDR3 is 15 amino acids. V shed 1 base, J shed 1 base, and the junction held 3 bases outside the gene matches.

Remarks on this clone: At the DNA level, this CDR3 is encoded by other sequences in the same sample as well. The V gene is TRBV5-1, the J gene TRBJ2-7, with TRBD1 matching over 8 bases. Germline V CDR1 and CDR2: SGHRS, YFSETQ. CDR3 length: 14 residues. With 4 bases clipped from V and 1 base from J, the junction kept 4 bases outside the gene matches. The CDR3 loop is CASSTDRVSYEQYF. The CDR3 bases are TGCGCCAGCAGCACGGACAGGGTGTCCTACGAGCAGTACTTC.

A single count supports this clone. The chain couples TRBV2 to TRBJ1-5; TRBD1 matches at 11 bases. The V and J ends lost 7 bases and 7 bases, in that order; junction bases with no gene match: 12. Per the germline V gene, CDR1 is SNHLY and CDR2 is FYNNEI. The CDR3 totals 16 residues. The CDR3 reads CASIQGTGGYGQPQHF. For the CDR3, the DNA is TGTGCCAGCATCCAAGGGACAGGGGGTTATGGCCAGCCCCAGCATTTT. The full variable domain, rest sourced from reference TRBV2 and TRBJ1-5, is EPEVTQTPSHQVTQMGQEVILRCVPISNHLYFYWYRQILGQKVEFLVSFYNNEISEKSEIFDDQFSVERPDGSNFTLKIRSTKLEDSAMYFCASIQGTGGYGQPQHFGDGTRLSIL.